One and the same sample provided the 27 T cell receptor beta chains below, sequenced in a study of blood T cell repertoires in COVID-19. Some clones are missing from TCRdb's copy, which holds only in-frame ones; the method was immunoSEQ multiplex PCR. The sample includes some 370,000 clones, more than 70% seen only once; the top ten take over 9.5%. The sample taken for sequencing was peripheral blood. These receptors originate from a woman in her twenties or thirties with COVID-19, enrolled during active disease.

The DNA of the CDR3 is TGTGCCAGCTCACCGTTCTACGACCTAACTAGCTCCTACAATGAGCAGTTCTTC. This sequence encodes CASSPFYDLTSSYNEQFF. The V call is TRBV18, the J call TRBJ2-1; a possible D gene is TRBD2 (5 bases). The germline V and J ends were trimmed by 3 bases and 0 bases, with 18 bases remaining between them. The CDR3 length is 18 residues. CDR1 is KGHSH and CDR2 is LQKENI in the germline V gene.

The gene calls are TRBV18 and TRBJ1-3, with 10 bases fitting TRBD1. The CDR3 is 15 residues long. The ends lost 2 bases at V and 2 bases at J; junction bases unmatched: 0. CDR1 is KGHSH, CDR2 LQKENI, per germline. Here the CDR3 DNA reads TGTGCCAGCTCACCAGACAGGGGGCCTGGAAACACCATATATTTT. Residues: CASSPDRGPGNTIYF.

The V call is TRBV29-1, the J call TRBJ2-7, with D possibly matching TRBD2 (6 bases). CDR1 SQVTM and CDR2 ANQGSEA come from the germline V gene. Trimming removed 7 bases from V and 0 bases from J, with 10 bases in between. This CDR3 is 12 amino acids long. The CDR3 coding sequence is TGCAGCGGGGGACTGAACTCCTACGAGCAGTACTTC. This codes for CSGGLNSYEQYF.

The chain is built from TRBV6-5 and TRBJ2-7, with TRBD2 identical over 7 bases. Germline CDR1 is MNHEY and CDR2 is SVGAGI. Germline trimming cut 0 bases from V and 6 bases from J; bases unmatched to any gene: 8. The CDR3 spans 15 residues. This chain's CDR3 is CASSYSGRGAGEQYF. In DNA form, the CDR3 reads TGTGCCAGCAGTTACTCGGGGAGGGGAGCGGGCGAGCAGTACTTC.

The gene calls are TRBV2 and TRBJ2-1; 9 bases are a match to TRBD1. This CDR3 is built from 13 residues. Germline CDR1 and CDR2: SNHLY and FYNNEI. The trim removed 8 bases at V and 4 bases at J, leaving 3 bases unmatched. The CDR3 nucleotides are TGTGCCAGCGACAGGGGGGTTTACAATGAGCAGTTCTTC. Translated: CASDRGVYNEQFF.

The chain is built from TRBV5-4 and TRBJ2-7; TRBD2 matches 7 bases. The germline V gene has CDR1 SGHNT and CDR2 YYREEE (reference sequence). V trimming: 4 bases; J trimming: 5 bases; junction bases outside the gene matches: 9. CDR3 size: 14 residues. This CDR3 reads CASSAGAGVDEQYF. The CDR3 DNA sequence: TGTGCCAGCAGCGCCGGGGCGGGAGTAGACGAGCAGTACTTC.

The chain is built from TRBV2 and TRBJ2-2, with TRBD2 as a possible D gene (5 bases). Germline CDR1 and CDR2: SNHLY and FYNNEI. There are 14 residues in the CDR3. Trimming pared 0 bases from V and 7 bases from J, leaving 9 bases between. CDR3 residues: CASSEAGVDGELFF. The CDR3 DNA sequence: TGTGCCAGCAGTGAAGCGGGAGTGGACGGGGAGCTGTTTTTT.

The chain has TRBV7-3 and TRBJ2-3, with 7 nucleotides matching TRBD1. V shed 5 bases and J 3 bases; nucleotides not matched to a gene: 8. In germline, CDR1 is SGHTA, CDR2 FQGTGA. CDR3 length: 15 residues. The CDR3, as DNA: TGTGCCAGCAGCCTACAGGGGTTAATAACAGATACGCAGTATTTT. It translates to CASSLQGLITDTQYF.

The rearrangement uses TRBV29-1 and TRBJ2-3; TRBD2 matches 7 bases. The V segment lost 4 bases and the J segment 4 bases; nucleotides outside the gene matches: 8. The CDR3 extends over 14 amino acids. Germline V CDR1 and CDR2: SQVTM, ANQGSEA. The CDR3 region has the DNA TGCAGCGTTGGGTCTTGGGAGGGAGCAGATACGCAGTATTTT. Translation: CSVGSWEGADTQYF.

The gene calls are TRBV5-1 and TRBJ1-4, with 7 bases lining up with TRBD1. The germline V gene encodes CDR1 SGHRS and CDR2 YFSETQ. With 1 base clipped from V and 4 bases from J, the junction kept 4 bases outside the gene matches. There are 15 residues in the CDR3. CDR3 sequence reads: CASSLRWTGNEKLFF. DNA for the CDR3: TGCGCCAGCAGCTTGAGGTGGACAGGTAATGAAAAACTGTTTTTT.

The chain uses TRBV24-1 and TRBJ2-1, with TRBD1 as a possible D gene (6 bases). The CDR3 spans 15 residues. Trimming stripped 4 bases from V and 6 bases from J, with 15 bases between. The germline CDR1 and CDR2 sequences are KGHDR and SFDVKD. DNA of the CDR3: TGTGCCACCAGTGAACCTTTGTCACAGGGCAATGAGCAGTTCTTC. Residues: CATSEPLSQGNEQFF.

This clone has only a few counts. The sample contains more than one DNA sequence encoding this CDR3. The rearrangement links TRBV27 to TRBJ1-5, with a tentative D call TRBD1 (6 bases). The CDR3 sequence is 16 residues long. Per germline, CDR1 MNHEY and CDR2 SMNVEV (reference sequence). The ends were cut back, 5 bases at V and 0 bases at J, with 14 bases in the middle. The CDR3 is CASSPRQATSNQPQHF. CDR3 in DNA: TGTGCCAGCAGTCCCCGACAGGCTACTAGCAATCAGCCCCAGCATTTT.

This CDR3 is CASSLAGGMSAGYTF. The CDR3 nucleotides are TGTGCCAGCAGCTTAGCGGGAGGCATGTCGGCTGGCTACACCTTC. The V gene is TRBV7-9, the J gene TRBJ1-2; D unresolved. CDR3 length: 15 residues. V was clipped by 0 bases and J by 7 bases, with 15 bases between them. Germline CDR1 and CDR2: SEHNR and FQNEAQ (reference sequence).

This chain connects TRBV7-2 to TRBJ1-2; D might be TRBD1 (6 bases). This CDR3 has 16 amino acids. Germline-derived CDR1 and CDR2 are SGHTA and FQGNSA. V lost 1 base to trimming and J lost 0 bases, with 12 bases between them. CDR3 sequence: CASSLVSGQSNYGYTF. As DNA, the CDR3 is TGTGCCAGCAGCTTAGTGTCCGGACAGTCTAACTATGGCTACACCTTC.

The V and J genes are TRBV28 and TRBJ2-7; 11 positions match TRBD2. Germline CDR1 is MDHEN and CDR2 is SYDVKM. The CDR3 totals 15 residues. Trimming cost V 3 bases and J 3 bases; bases outside gene matches: 4. The CDR3 DNA is TGTGCCAGCAGTTTGTCGACTAGCGGGAACTACGAGCAGTACTTC. Translated: CASSLSTSGNYEQYF.

The chain uses TRBV3-1 (or the pseudogene TRBV3-2) and TRBJ1-6, with a tentative D call TRBD1 (5 bases). The CDR3 is 13 amino acids. Deletions cut 8 bases from V and 9 bases from J, with 14 bases between. Germline V CDR1 and CDR2: LGHDT, YNNKEL (reference sequence). The CDR3 DNA reads TGTGCCAGCGCGCGGAGGGGAGGTTCACCCCTCCACTTT. It codes for CASARRGGSPLHF.

This rearrangement joins TRBV10-3 to TRBJ2-5, with TRBD2 matching over 14 bases. V lost 5 bases, J lost 5 bases, and 10 bases stayed unmatched. CDR3 length: 17 amino acids. Germline values: CDR1 ENHRY, CDR2 SYGVKD. The CDR3 region has the DNA TGTGCCATCAGTCAAGGACTAGCGGGAGGCCCGAGCGAGACCCAGTACTTC. Its translation: CAISQGLAGGPSETQYF.

The rearrangement joins TRBV5-1 to TRBJ1-6; 10 nucleotides align to TRBD1. Germline V lookup: CDR1 SGHRS, CDR2 YFSETQ. V lost 4 bases and J lost 10; bases outside the gene matches: 5. This CDR3 comprises 14 residues. CDR3 amino acids: CASSGGQGSSPLHF. The CDR3, as DNA: TGCGCCAGCAGCGGGGGACAGGGGAGCTCACCCCTCCACTTT.

The V gene is TRBV5-4, the J gene TRBJ2-2; 8 bases fit TRBD2. The CDR3 loop spans 18 amino acids. The J segment lost 0 bases and the V segment lost 4 bases, leaving 11 bases of the junction unmatched. Germline V gene sequence: CDR1 SGHNT, CDR2 YYREEE (reference sequence). CDR3 amino acids: CASSRGLGGRPNTGELFF. In DNA form, the CDR3 reads TGTGCCAGCAGCAGAGGGTTGGGCGGGAGGCCGAACACCGGGGAGCTGTTTTTT.

This chain joins TRBV27 and TRBJ2-2, with 9 bases fitting TRBD1. The CDR3 has 16 residues. Per the germline V gene, CDR1 is MNHEY and CDR2 is SMNVEV (reference sequence). After removal of 5 bases from V and 1 base from J, the junction contained 5 bases not matched to a gene. For the CDR3, the DNA is TGTGCCAGCAGTCCCCGGGACAGGGTGAACACCGGGGAGCTGTTTTTT. This codes for CASSPRDRVNTGELFF.

V usage is TRBV5-1 and J usage is TRBJ2-3; no clear D. The germline V gene encodes CDR1 SGHRS and CDR2 YFSETQ. This CDR3 spans 16 amino acids. V lost 0 bases to trimming and J lost 0 bases, with 11 bases between them. Here the CDR3 reads CASSLEGLASTDTQYF. The DNA for the CDR3 is TGCGCCAGCAGCTTGGAAGGTTTAGCTAGCACAGATACGCAGTATTTT.

This clone was observed once. The chain has TRBV10-3 and TRBJ2-2; D is perhaps TRBD2 (6 bases). The CDR3 covers 14 residues. Trimming removed 4 bases at V and 6 bases at J, with 12 bases between. CDR1 ENHRY and CDR2 SYGVKD come from the germline V gene. CDR3 protein: CAISGGGEPGELFF. CDR3 DNA: TGTGCCATCAGTGGTGGAGGGGAACCCGGGGAGCTGTTTTTT.

The rearrangement links TRBV6-5 to TRBJ2-7; D gene uncertain. With 6 bases removed from V and 0 bases from J, the gap between germline ends came to 9 bases. This CDR3 has 13 residues. CDR1 is MNHEY, CDR2 SVGAGI, per germline. The CDR3 nucleotides read TGTGCCAGCAGGGCGGCGGTCTCCTACGAGCAGTACTTC. Protein sequence: CASRAAVSYEQYF.

The chain combines TRBV4-3 with TRBJ2-7, with 11 bases identical to TRBD2. CDR3 length: 18 amino acids. Germline V gene data show CDR1 as LGHNA and CDR2 as YSLEER. Germline trimming cut 0 bases from V and 4 bases from J; bases unmatched to any gene: 11. The CDR3 region is CASSQERVAGGRLYEQYF. The CDR3 DNA reads as TGCGCCAGCAGCCAAGAGAGGGTAGCGGGAGGGCGGTTATACGAGCAGTACTTC.

As regards this clone: The sample carries other DNA sequences with the same CDR3. The CDR3 DNA reads TGCGCCAGCAGCCAGGACTTTCCCGGGAGACCCTACGAGCAGTACTTC. It specifies CASSQDFPGRPYEQYF. This chain links TRBV4-3 with TRBJ2-7; tentatively, D is TRBD2 (6 bases). The CDR3 loop spans 16 amino acids. Trimming took off 3 bases at V and 2 bases at J, with 17 bases between the two ends. Per the germline V gene, CDR1 is LGHNA and CDR2 is YSLEER.

This clone was counted a single time. The rearrangement uses TRBV9 and TRBJ2-5, with 9 bases fitting TRBD2. This CDR3 is built from 15 residues. The germline V gene encodes CDR1 SGDLS and CDR2 YYNGEE. The trim removed 0 bases at V and 7 bases at J, leaving 7 bases unmatched. In nucleotides, the CDR3 is TGTGCCAGCAGCGTAGATAGCGGGAGATCCGGGACCCAGTACTTC. It yields the protein CASSVDSGRSGTQYF.

The chain combines TRBV6-2 or TRBV6-3 with TRBJ2-1, with a possible D match to TRBD1 (5 bases). V lost 2 bases, J lost 10 bases, and 12 bases lay in between. The CDR3 extends over 13 amino acids. Germline CDR1 is MNHEY and CDR2 is SVGEGT. The CDR3 nucleotides read TGTGCCAGCAGTTACGGGGCAGCCCAAGAGCAGTTCTTC. As protein: CASSYGAAQEQFF.